Listed below are T cell receptor beta chains from one sample, sequenced in a study of tumor-infiltrating lymphocytes in primary liver carcinoma. A single record per CDR3 protein comes from TCRdb applying MiXCR to the multiplex PCR reads. The sample lists around 88,000 distinct CDR3 sequences, roughly 70% occurring once. Material: tumor-adjacent normal liver tissue. Source of these receptors: a man aged 40-50 years with primary liver carcinoma and hepatitis B virus infection. Both conserved end residues are part of each CDR3.

cdr3_aa | j_call | v_call
CASSKAQGKSYEQYF | TRBJ2-7 | TRBV11-2
CSVEGRDSLIYEQFF | TRBJ2-1 | TRBV29-1
CASGDRGGGYTF | TRBJ1-2 | TRBV6-6
CASSPKVRDEQFF | TRBJ2-1 | TRBV7-9
CSVESETGGADTQYF | TRBJ2-3 | TRBV29-1
CASSLGRTSQETQYF | TRBJ2-5 | TRBV11-2
CVIRLEARNEQFF | TRBJ2-1 | TRBV10-3
CSVTTGGTDVCTF | TRBJ1-2 | TRBV29-1
CASSYSRAQGYSYTF | TRBJ1-2 | TRBV6-5
CASSIRGDGNEQFF | TRBJ2-1 | TRBV19
CPSSPTGSGANVLTF | TRBJ2-6 | TRBV6-6
CTSSSTTSGRGIGSQETQYF | TRBJ2-5 | TRBV1
CASSITGPFGEQYF | TRBJ2-7 | TRBV11-2
CDSSPRRLNTEAFF | TRBJ1-1 | TRBV14
CASSALDPTGDTGKLFF | TRBJ2-2 | TRBV19
CASNLHTPDTQYF | TRBJ2-3 | TRBV7-9
CASTPGLATWELFF | TRBJ2-2 | TRBV7-9
CSAPTGTGYNEQFF | TRBJ2-1 | TRBV20-1
CSAREVSTDTQYF | TRBJ2-3 | TRBV20-1
CASSLGEGAERFF | TRBJ2-1 | TRBV11-2
CNVVRFRSEQFF | TRBJ2-1 | TRBV29-1
CASSFSGRADGELFF | TRBJ2-2 | TRBV11-2
CACSELGTGGDQPQHF | TRBJ1-5 | TRBV6-1
CASSSGGDGNSPLHF | TRBJ1-6 | TRBV28
CASSSPPGREGQDTQYF | TRBJ2-3 | TRBV28
CASSFGGSGTRELFF | TRBJ2-2 | TRBV12-5
CTSSRGGNNSPLHF | TRBJ1-6 | TRBV11-1
CNVEGAPMGHPETQYF | TRBJ2-5 | TRBV29-1
CASSSLAGGIDNEQFF | TRBJ2-1 | TRBV12-3/TRBV12-4
CASSLDIGLAMVERFF | TRBJ2-1 | TRBV11-2
CVNSPQGASGIYNEQFF | TRBJ2-1 | TRBV4-2
CASRGTSGAKNIQYF | TRBJ2-4 | TRBV12-3/TRBV12-4
CASSQDVGSDYTF | TRBJ1-2 | TRBV4-1
CSVERLAVSEQYF | TRBJ2-7 | TRBV29-1
CASSPYSTYGYTF | TRBJ1-2 | TRBV19
CASSELGTQSQPQHF | TRBJ1-5 | TRBV6-1
CASRSSRANVLTF | TRBJ2-6 | TRBV28
CTSSLVPKKQYF | TRBJ2-7 | TRBV11-2
CTSSPGAGGGLFF | TRBJ2-2 | TRBV6-1
CASNLTVGTQYF | TRBJ2-3 | TRBV11-2
CASSLARAQPQHF | TRBJ1-5 | TRBV7-8
CVSSLGLVGEVDNEQFF | TRBJ2-1 | TRBV11-1
CATRENYNEQFF | TRBJ2-1 | TRBV10-3